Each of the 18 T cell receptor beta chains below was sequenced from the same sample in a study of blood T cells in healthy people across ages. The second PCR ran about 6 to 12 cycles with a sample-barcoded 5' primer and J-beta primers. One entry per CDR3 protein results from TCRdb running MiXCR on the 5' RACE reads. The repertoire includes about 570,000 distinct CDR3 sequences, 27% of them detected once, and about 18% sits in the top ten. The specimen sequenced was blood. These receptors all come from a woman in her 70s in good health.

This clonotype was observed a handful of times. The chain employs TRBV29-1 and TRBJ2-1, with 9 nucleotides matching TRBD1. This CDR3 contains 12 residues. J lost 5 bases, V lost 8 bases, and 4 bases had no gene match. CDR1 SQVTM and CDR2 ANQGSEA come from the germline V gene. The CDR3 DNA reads TGCAGCTCCGGGACAGGGAACAATGAGCAGTTCTTC. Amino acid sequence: CSSGTGNNEQFF.

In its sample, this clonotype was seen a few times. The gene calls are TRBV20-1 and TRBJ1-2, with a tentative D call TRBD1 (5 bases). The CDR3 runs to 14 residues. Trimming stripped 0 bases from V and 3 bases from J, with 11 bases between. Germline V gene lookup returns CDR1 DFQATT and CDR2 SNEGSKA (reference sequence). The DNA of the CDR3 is TGCAGTGCTAGAGACGGCAGGGAAGACTATGGCTACACCTTC. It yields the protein CSARDGREDYGYTF.

The CDR3 is CASSLGGGLNIQYF. The DNA for the CDR3 is TGTGCCAGCAGCTTAGGAGGGGGCCTAAACATTCAGTACTTC. This sequence joins TRBV7-2 and TRBJ2-4; 7 bases agree with TRBD1. The V segment lost 1 base and the J segment 6 bases; nucleotides outside the gene matches: 3. This CDR3 is built from 14 residues. The germline CDR1 and CDR2 sequences are SGHTA and FQGNSA.

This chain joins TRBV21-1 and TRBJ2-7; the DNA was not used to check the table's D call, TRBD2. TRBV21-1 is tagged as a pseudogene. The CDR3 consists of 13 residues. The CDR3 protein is CASPGRGIYEQYF. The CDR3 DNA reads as TGTGCCAGCCCCGGGAGGGGCATCTACGAGCAGTACTTC.

The CDR3 sequence is CASRGQKETQYF. CDR3 in DNA: TGTGCCAGCAGGGGACAGAAAGAGACCCAGTACTTC. This chain links TRBV6-6 with TRBJ2-5; 7 nucleotides match TRBD1. Germline V lookup: CDR1 MNHNY, CDR2 SVGAGI (reference sequence). The length of the CDR3 is 12 residues. V lost 6 bases and J lost 3; bases outside the gene matches: 1.

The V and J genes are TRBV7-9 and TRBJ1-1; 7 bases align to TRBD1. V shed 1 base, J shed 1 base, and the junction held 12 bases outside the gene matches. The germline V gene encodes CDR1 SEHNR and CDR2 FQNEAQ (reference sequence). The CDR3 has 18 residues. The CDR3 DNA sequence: TGTGCCAGCAGCTTAGTAAGGAGGAATCGGGACAGGAACACTGAAGCTTTCTTT. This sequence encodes CASSLVRRNRDRNTEAFF. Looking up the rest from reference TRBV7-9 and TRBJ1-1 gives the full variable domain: DTGVSQNPRHKITKRGQNVTFRCDPISEHNRLYWYRQTLGQGPEFLTYFQNEAQLEKSRLLSDRFSAERPKGSFSTLEIQRTEQGDSAMYLCASSLVRRNRDRNTEAFFGQGTRLTVV.

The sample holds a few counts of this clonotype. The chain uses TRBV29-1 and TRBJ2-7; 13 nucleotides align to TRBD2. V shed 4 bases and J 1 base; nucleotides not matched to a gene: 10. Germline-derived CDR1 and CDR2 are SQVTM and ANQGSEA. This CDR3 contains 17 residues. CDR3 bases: TGCAGCGTTGGTGCTGGTAGGACTAGCGGGGGATCCTACGAGCAGTACTTC. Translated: CSVGAGRTSGGSYEQYF.

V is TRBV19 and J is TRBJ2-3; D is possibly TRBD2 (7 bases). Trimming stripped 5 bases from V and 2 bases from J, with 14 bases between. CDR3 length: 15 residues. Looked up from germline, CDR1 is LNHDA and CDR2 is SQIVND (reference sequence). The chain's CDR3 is CASSPRGDITDTQYF. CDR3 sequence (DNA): TGTGCCAGTAGTCCTCGGGGGGACATCACAGATACGCAGTATTTT.

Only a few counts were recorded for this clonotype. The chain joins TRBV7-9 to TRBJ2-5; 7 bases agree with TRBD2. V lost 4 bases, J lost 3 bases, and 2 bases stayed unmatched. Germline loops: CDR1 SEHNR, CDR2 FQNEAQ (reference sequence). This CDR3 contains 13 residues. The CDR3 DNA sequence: TGTGCCAGCAGCTGGGGACTAAAAGAGACCCAGTACTTC. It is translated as CASSWGLKETQYF.

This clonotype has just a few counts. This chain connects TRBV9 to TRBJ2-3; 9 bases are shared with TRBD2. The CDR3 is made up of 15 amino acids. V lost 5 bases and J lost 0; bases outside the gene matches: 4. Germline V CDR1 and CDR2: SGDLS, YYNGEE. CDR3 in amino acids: CASRLGTSSTDTQYF. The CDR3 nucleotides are TGTGCCAGCAGATTGGGGACTAGCAGCACAGATACGCAGTATTTT.

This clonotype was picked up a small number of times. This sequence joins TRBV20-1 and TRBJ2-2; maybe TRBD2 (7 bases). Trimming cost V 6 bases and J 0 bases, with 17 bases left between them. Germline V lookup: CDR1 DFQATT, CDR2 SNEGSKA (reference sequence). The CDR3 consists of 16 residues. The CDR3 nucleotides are TGCAGTGCAGGGGGGGGAAAGGGAACGAACACCGGGGAGCTGTTTTTT. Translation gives CSAGGGKGTNTGELFF.

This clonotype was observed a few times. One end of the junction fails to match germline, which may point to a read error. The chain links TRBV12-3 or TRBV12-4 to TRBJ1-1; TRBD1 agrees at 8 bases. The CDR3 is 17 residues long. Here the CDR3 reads CASSTPRGHEMNTEAFF. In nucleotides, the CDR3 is TGTGCCAGCAGTACCCCCAGGGGGCATGAAATGAATACTGAAGCTTTCTTT.

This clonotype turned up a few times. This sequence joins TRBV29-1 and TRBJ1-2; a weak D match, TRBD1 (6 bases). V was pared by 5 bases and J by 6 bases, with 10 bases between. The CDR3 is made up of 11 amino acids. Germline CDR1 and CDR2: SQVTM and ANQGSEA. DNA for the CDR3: TGCAGCGTTCAACAGGGTCATGGCTACACCTTC. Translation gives CSVQQGHGYTF.

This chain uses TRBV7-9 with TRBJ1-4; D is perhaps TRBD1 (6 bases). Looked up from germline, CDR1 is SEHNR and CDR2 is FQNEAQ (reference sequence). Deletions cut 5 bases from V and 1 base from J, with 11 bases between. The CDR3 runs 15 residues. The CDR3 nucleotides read TGTGCCAGCAGCCTAGGACAGTTAACTAATGAAAAACTGTTTTTT. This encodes CASSLGQLTNEKLFF.

The CDR3 DNA reads as TGTGCCAGCAGCCCGAGGTACGGGACTCGATCTTACTCACGCACAGATACGCAGTATTTT. It translates to CASSPRYGTRSYSRTDTQYF. The chain is built from TRBV9 and TRBJ2-3; a possible D gene is TRBD2 (6 bases). The CDR3 runs to 20 residues. V dropped 4 bases and J dropped 1 base, with 28 bases sitting between them. The germline V gene has CDR1 SGDLS and CDR2 YYNGEE.

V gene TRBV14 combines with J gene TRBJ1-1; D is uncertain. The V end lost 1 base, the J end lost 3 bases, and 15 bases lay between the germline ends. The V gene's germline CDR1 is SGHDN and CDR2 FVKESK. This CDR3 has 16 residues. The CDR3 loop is CASSQGLRAGDTEAFF. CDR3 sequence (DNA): TGTGCCAGCAGCCAAGGATTGCGAGCTGGGGACACTGAAGCTTTCTTT.

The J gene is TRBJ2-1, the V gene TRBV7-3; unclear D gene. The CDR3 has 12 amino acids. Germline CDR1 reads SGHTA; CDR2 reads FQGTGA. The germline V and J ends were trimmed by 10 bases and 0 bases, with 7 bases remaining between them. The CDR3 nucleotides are TGTGCCATGACGACCTCCTACAATGAGCAGTTCTTC. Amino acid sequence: CAMTTSYNEQFF.

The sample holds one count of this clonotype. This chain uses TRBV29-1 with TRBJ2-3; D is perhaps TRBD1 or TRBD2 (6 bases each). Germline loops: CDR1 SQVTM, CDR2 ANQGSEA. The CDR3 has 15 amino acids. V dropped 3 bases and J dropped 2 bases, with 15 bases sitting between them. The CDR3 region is CSVDEGGVVTDTQYF. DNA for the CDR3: TGCAGCGTTGATGAGGGGGGAGTCGTCACAGATACGCAGTATTTT.